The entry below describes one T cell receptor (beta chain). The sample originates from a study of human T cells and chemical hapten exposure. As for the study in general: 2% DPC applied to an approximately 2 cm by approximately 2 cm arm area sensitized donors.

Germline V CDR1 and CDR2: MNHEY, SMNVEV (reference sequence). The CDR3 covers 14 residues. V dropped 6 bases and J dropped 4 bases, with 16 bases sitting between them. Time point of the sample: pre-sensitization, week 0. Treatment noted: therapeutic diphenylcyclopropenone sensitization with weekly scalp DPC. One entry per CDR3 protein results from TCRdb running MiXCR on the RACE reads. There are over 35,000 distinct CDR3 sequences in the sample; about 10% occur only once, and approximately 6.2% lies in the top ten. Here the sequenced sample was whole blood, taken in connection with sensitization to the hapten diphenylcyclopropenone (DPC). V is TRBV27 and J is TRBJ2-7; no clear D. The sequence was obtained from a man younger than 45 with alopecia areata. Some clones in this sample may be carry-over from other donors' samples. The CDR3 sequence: CASRRPGYYYEQYF. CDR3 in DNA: TGTGCCAGCAGAAGACCCGGCTACTATTACGAGCAGTACTTC.